The 18 T cell receptor beta chains below were found in one sample sequenced in a study of blood T cell repertoires in COVID-19 (dated by TCRdb to about 2020). Receptors were amplified or captured by the immunoSEQ multiplex PCR assay. TCRdb re-hosts the immuneACCESS table, in-frame sequences only. Its copies lack some clones; in the studies checked, an unresolved V gene accounts for under half of them, and the cause for the rest is not known. The sample table contains under 200,000 clones; only one count was recorded for 81% of them. About 5.3% of the sample is in the top ten clones. The specimen was PBMCs or T cells enriched from blood (not recorded which). All receptors come from a woman between 40 and 55 years old with acute COVID-19.

This clone has only one observation. This chain uses TRBV6-5 with TRBJ2-1, with TRBD2 matching over 11 bases. From germline, CDR1 is MNHEY and CDR2 SVGAGI. The ends lost 9 bases at V and 6 bases at J; junction bases unmatched: 4. This CDR3 is 13 amino acids long. This CDR3 is CASSLAGANEQFF. In DNA form, the CDR3 reads TGTGCCAGTTCACTAGCGGGAGCCAATGAGCAGTTCTTC.

The V gene is TRBV7-8, the J gene TRBJ2-7, with D perhaps matching TRBD1 (6 bases). V was trimmed by 1 base and J by 2 bases, leaving 15 bases between them. CDR1 and CDR2 (germline): SGHVS, FQNEAQ. CDR3 size: 16 residues. As DNA, the CDR3 is TGTGCCAGCAGCTTAGTGGCCCCTCAGGGGACCTACGAGCAGTACTTC. This encodes CASSLVAPQGTYEQYF.

This clone turned up a few times. J is TRBJ2-1 and V is TRBV24-1, with TRBD2 matching over 9 bases. V gave up 3 bases and J gave up 5 bases; unmatched junction bases: 7. CDR1 is KGHDR, CDR2 SFDVKD, per germline. This CDR3 has 16 amino acids. CDR3 loop: CATSDPGTSLDNEQFF. CDR3 DNA: TGTGCCACCAGTGATCCCGGGACTAGCTTAGACAATGAGCAGTTCTTC.

This clone was seen a handful of times. DNA for the CDR3: TGTGCCAGCAGCCAAGAAACTGGTTCCTCCTACGAGCAGTACTTC. This encodes CASSQETGSSYEQYF. The chain is built from TRBV14 and TRBJ2-7; D unresolved. The germline V gene encodes CDR1 SGHDN and CDR2 FVKESK. CDR3 size: 15 residues. The germline V and J ends were trimmed by 0 bases and 0 bases, with 9 bases remaining between them.

Only one count was recorded for this clone. The chain combines TRBV19 with TRBJ1-2; 7 nucleotides agree with TRBD1. CDR1 is LNHDA and CDR2 is SQIVND in the germline V gene (reference sequence). The CDR3 contains 13 residues. V lost 4 bases and J lost 6; bases outside the gene matches: 5. The CDR3: CASSRTGANGYTF. Written as DNA, the CDR3 is TGTGCCAGTAGTAGGACAGGTGCGAATGGCTACACCTTC.

The chain carries TRBV27 and TRBJ2-1, with 9 bases that match TRBD1. This CDR3 has 16 residues. In germline, CDR1 is MNHEY, CDR2 SMNVEV (reference sequence). J lost 7 bases, V lost 7 bases, and 14 bases had no gene match. CDR3 bases: TGTGCCAGCATGGAGTGGGGGACAGGGTTTGGAAATGAGCAGTTCTTC. This encodes CASMEWGTGFGNEQFF.

This clone has a count of ten or more. This rearrangement joins TRBV27 to TRBJ1-2; 8 nucleotides align to TRBD1. Trimming removed 5 bases from V and 2 bases from J; junction bases left unmatched: 13. The CDR3 contains 17 residues. CDR1 MNHEY and CDR2 SMNVEV come from the germline V gene (reference sequence). CDR3 in DNA: TGTGCCAGCAGTCCACGGGCAGGGGGCGGCAGCAACTATGGCTACACCTTC. This codes for CASSPRAGGGSNYGYTF.

As regards this clone: The junction shows a germline mismatch at one end, possibly a read error. The rearrangement links TRBV5-1 to TRBJ2-2, with TRBD1 identical over 7 bases. CDR3 length equals 14 residues. The germline V gene has CDR1 SGHRS and CDR2 YFSETQ. The CDR3 is CASSLGQIIGELFF. CDR3 DNA: TGCGCCAGCAGTTTGGGACAGATAATAGGGGAGCTGTTTTTT.

This clone came up a few times. V is TRBV19 and J is TRBJ1-6, with 8 bases that match TRBD1. Germline V lookup: CDR1 LNHDA, CDR2 SQIVND (reference sequence). CDR3 length: 15 amino acids. The ends lost 6 bases at V and 5 bases at J; junction bases unmatched: 6. The CDR3 here is CASRKADRDNSPLHF. In DNA form, the CDR3 reads TGTGCCAGTAGGAAAGCGGACAGGGATAATTCACCCCTCCACTTT.

This clone has more than one count but fewer than ten. The chain couples TRBV7-9 to TRBJ2-3; unclear D gene. The germline V gene encodes CDR1 SEHNR and CDR2 FQNEAQ (reference sequence). V lost 5 bases, J lost 1 base, and 7 bases lay in between. The CDR3 has 13 residues. This CDR3 is CASSAIGTDTQYF. The CDR3, as DNA: TGTGCCAGCAGCGCCATAGGCACAGATACGCAGTATTTT.

The rearrangement links TRBV9 to TRBJ1-2, with D tentatively TRBD1 (5 bases). In germline, CDR1 is SGDLS, CDR2 YYNGEE. The CDR3 has 15 residues. The germline V and J ends were trimmed by 0 bases and 4 bases, with 13 bases remaining between them. CDR3 region: CASSVGGGPSYGYTF. DNA of the CDR3: TGTGCCAGCAGCGTAGGGGGGGGACCGTCCTATGGCTACACCTTC.

The chain employs TRBV19 and TRBJ2-7, with D tentatively TRBD1 (6 bases). The V gene lost 9 bases and the J gene lost 3 bases, with 18 bases spanning the gap. This CDR3 spans 14 amino acids. Germline assignment: CDR1 LNHDA and CDR2 SQIVND (reference sequence). CDR3 coding DNA: TGTGCCAGCCAGCCTTCGGACAGAATCTACGAGCAGTACTTC. Protein sequence: CASQPSDRIYEQYF. The full variable domain, rest sourced from reference TRBV19 and TRBJ2-7, is DGGITQSPKYLFRKEGQNVTLSCEQNLNHDAMYWYRQDPGQGLRLIYYSQIVNDFQKGDIAEGYSVSREKKESFPLTVTSAQKNPTAFYLCASQPSDRIYEQYFGPGTRLTVT.

The sample holds a few counts of this clone. The chain carries TRBV4-1 and TRBJ1-5, with 9 bases that match TRBD1. V was pared by 0 bases and J by 5 bases, with 5 bases of the junction left unmatched. CDR1 and CDR2 (germline): MGHRA, YSYEKL. This CDR3 is 16 amino acids long. CDR3 coding DNA: TGCGCCAGCAGCCAAGAGGGACAGGGTCGATATCAGCCCCAGCATTTT. It codes for CASSQEGQGRYQPQHF.

V is TRBV9 and J is TRBJ1-1; 7 nucleotides match TRBD1. Germline CDR1 and CDR2: SGDLS and YYNGEE. J lost 8 bases, V lost 4 bases, and 8 bases had no gene match. CDR3 length equals 13 residues. DNA of the CDR3: TGTGCCAGCAGCCCAGGGACAGCTCTAGAAGCTTTCTTT. Translated, it gives CASSPGTALEAFF.

This clone was found once. The rearrangement links TRBV29-1 to TRBJ2-1; the D gene is possibly TRBD2 (5 bases). This CDR3 contains 16 residues. Trimming removed 0 bases at V and 8 bases at J, with 20 bases between. Per germline, CDR1 SQVTM and CDR2 ANQGSEA. The CDR3 loop reads CSVEDRIAHSSDEQFF. The CDR3 DNA reads as TGCAGCGTTGAAGATCGGATAGCCCATAGTAGCGATGAGCAGTTCTTC.

This chain connects TRBV29-1 to TRBJ1-2; D ambiguous. V lost 7 bases and J 1 base, leaving 13 bases between the germline ends. CDR3 length: 13 residues. Germline V lookup: CDR1 SQVTM, CDR2 ANQGSEA. CDR3 in amino acids: CSALEEVNYGYTF. DNA of the CDR3: TGCAGCGCCCTGGAGGAGGTTAACTATGGCTACACCTTC.

V and J are TRBV7-9 and TRBJ2-2, with D possibly TRBD2 on 5 matching bases. Trimming left V 6 bases short and J 1 base short, with 12 bases between. The CDR3 has 15 residues. CDR1 is SEHNR, CDR2 FQNEAQ, per germline (reference sequence). CDR3 nucleotides: TGTGCCAGCAGTCTCAGCGGAGGGAACACCGGGGAGCTGTTTTTT. This encodes CASSLSGGNTGELFF.

The chain joins TRBV19 to TRBJ2-2, with D hard to call. Trimming left V 7 bases short and J 4 bases short, with 10 bases between. Germline CDR1 reads LNHDA; CDR2 reads SQIVND (reference sequence). The CDR3 runs 13 residues. DNA for the CDR3: TGTGCCAGTAATTCCGCTACCACCGGGGAGCTGTTTTTT. Amino acid sequence: CASNSATTGELFF. The complete variable domain, with remaining parts taken from reference TRBV19 and TRBJ2-2, reads DGGITQSPKYLFRKEGQNVTLSCEQNLNHDAMYWYRQDPGQGLRLIYYSQIVNDFQKGDIAEGYSVSREKKESFPLTVTSAQKNPTAFYLCASNSATTGELFFGEGSRLTVL.